These T cell receptor beta chains were read from a single sample in a study of molecular identifiers for immune sequencing clone quantification. One entry per CDR3 protein, called by TCRdb with MiXCR from the PCR reads. The sample includes about 330,000 distinct CDR3 sequences, roughly 24% of them seen just once. The sequenced sample was naive CD8+ T cells from blood, with Jurkat cell RNA spiked in. The source of these receptors is a human donor in good health. Some libraries in this study had Jurkat cell RNA spiked in. Both conserved end residues are part of each CDR3. D genes are given only for firm matches. The size field is filled for only some rows; it gives once, few, many or a size class.

j_gene | abundance | d_gene | v_gene | CDR3nt | CDR3aa
TRBJ1-4 | once | - | TRBV7-9 | TGTGCCAGCAGCCCAGGCAGAGGAATAAAAGAAAAACTGTTTTTT | CASSPGRGIKEKLFF
TRBJ2-3 | many | - | TRBV11-2 | TGTGCCAGCACCTCGCCCCCGAAAGAGTATTTT | CASTSPPKEYF
TRBJ1-3 | few | TRBD1 | TRBV3-1 | TGTGCCAGCAGCCAAGATGGGACAGAAATTGGAAACACCATATATTTT | CASSQDGTEIGNTIYF
TRBJ2-3 | many | TRBD2 | TRBV20-1 | TGCAGTGCTAGAGACGAGCGGGAGGTCACCACAGATACGCAGTATTTT | CSARDEREVTTDTQYF
TRBJ2-2 | few | - | TRBV12-3/TRBV12-4 | TGTGCCAGCAGTTTCATCGGTCCCACCGGGGAGCTGTTTTTT | CASSFIGPTGELFF
TRBJ2-3 | many | - | TRBV12-3/TRBV12-4 | TGTGCCAGCAGCCCCCATCCTTTGACGGGGGTCACAGATACGCAGTATTTT | CASSPHPLTGVTDTQYF
TRBJ2-3 | many | - | TRBV2 | TGTGCCAGCAGTTTTTCAGCGGCACGCACAGATACGCAGTATTTT | CASSFSAARTDTQYF
TRBJ1-5 | few | - | TRBV1 | TGCACCAGCAGCCAACACCCCGCGGTGAAACGGAGCAATCAGCCCCAGCATTTT | CTSSQHPAVKRSNQPQHF
TRBJ2-4 | many | - | TRBV6-5 | TGTGCCAGCAGTTACGACTTGGGATCCAAAAACATTCAGTACTTC | CASSYDLGSKNIQYF
TRBJ1-5 | - | - | TRBV30 | TGTGCCTGGAGTGTAAGGGAGGGCAATCAGCCCCAGCATTTT | CAWSVREGNQPQHF
TRBJ2-7 | many | TRBD1 | TRBV5-4 | TGTGCCAGCAGCCCCGAAACCAGACAGGGGGCGGACGAGCAGTACTTC | CASSPETRQGADEQYF
TRBJ2-2 | few | - | TRBV19 | TGTGCCAGTTCGGAGGTCGGGGAGCTGTTTTTT | CASSEVGELFF
TRBJ2-1 | many | TRBD2 | TRBV7-6 | TGTGCCAGCAGCTTAGAAGCGGGGGGTATCAATGAGCAGTTCTTC | CASSLEAGGINEQFF
TRBJ1-1 | - | TRBD1 | TRBV6-6 | TGTGCCAGCAGCTTCACAGGGGATGCGAACACTGAAGCTTTCTTT | CASSFTGDANTEAFF
TRBJ2-3 | few | TRBD2 | TRBV4-3 | TGCGCCAGCAGCCAAGATTCTGGCGGGGGGGCCTCAAATACGCAGTATTTT | CASSQDSGGGASNTQYF
TRBJ2-2 | many | - | TRBV30 | TGTGCCTGGAGTGTAGTTTTATCCGGGGAGCTGTTTTTT | CAWSVVLSGELFF
TRBJ2-3 | - | TRBD2 | TRBV19 | TGTGCCAGTATCTTGGGGGGGTCGCAGTATTTT | CASILGGSQYF
TRBJ2-7 | - | TRBD1 | TRBV27 | TGTGCCAGCAGTTTTTCGACAGGGGGGTCCTACGAGCAGTACTTC | CASSFSTGGSYEQYF
TRBJ2-3 | many | - | TRBV29-1 | TGCAGCGTTGAAGAATGGGGGAGAAGAACAGATACGCAGTATTTT | CSVEEWGRRTDTQYF
TRBJ2-6 | many | TRBD1 | TRBV5-4 | TGTGCCAGCAGCTGGCCACCGGGACAGGGATACTCTGGGGCCAACGTCCTGACTTTC | CASSWPPGQGYSGANVLTF
TRBJ2-5 | - | - | TRBV15 | TGTGCCACCAGCTGGACCGAAGTCCAAGAGACCCAGTACTTC | CATSWTEVQETQYF
TRBJ1-1 | many | TRBD1 | TRBV3-1 | TGTGCCAGCAGCCAAGATTGGGACAGGGGTGCCACTGAAGCTTTCTTT | CASSQDWDRGATEAFF
TRBJ1-1 | few | TRBD1 | TRBV20-1 | TGCAGTGCTAATAGGGGGCCTCCCCCTCAAGCTTTCTTT | CSANRGPPPQAFF
TRBJ1-1 | many | - | TRBV29-1 | TGCAGCGTTGAGAAGAACACTGAAGCTTTCTTT | CSVEKNTEAFF
TRBJ1-4 | - | TRBD1 | TRBV4-1 | TGCGCCAGCAGGACAGGGGGCCGGGATGAAAAACTGTTTTTT | CASRTGGRDEKLFF
TRBJ2-7 | - | TRBD1 | TRBV6-2/TRBV6-3 | TGTGCCAGCAGCCCGAGGACAGGGTTCGAGCAGTACTTC | CASSPRTGFEQYF
TRBJ2-1 | - | TRBD2 | TRBV30 | TGTGCCTGGAGTGTATTTGAAACTAGCGGGGGGAGGACCTACAATGAGCAGTTCTTC | CAWSVFETSGGRTYNEQFF
TRBJ2-5 | - | - | TRBV13 | TGTGCCAGCTGCCCCACTGGCCAAGAGACCCAGTACTTC | CASCPTGQETQYF
TRBJ2-3 | - | - | TRBV3-1 | TGTGCCAGCAGCCAGGCCAGAAGGGGCGTTTGGGATACGCAGTATTTT | CASSQARRGVWDTQYF
TRBJ2-2 | many | TRBD2 | TRBV4-1 | TGCGCCAGCAGCCAAGAGACTAGCGGGGGCCGGGAGCTGTTTTTT | CASSQETSGGRELFF
TRBJ2-5 | many | TRBD1 | TRBV28 | TGTGCCAGCAGTTCAAGGACAGGAGAACTCCAAGAGACCCAGTACTTC | CASSSRTGELQETQYF
TRBJ1-1 | few | - | TRBV19 | TGTGCCAGTAGTATAATTAGGGGTGCTGAAGCTTTCTTT | CASSIIRGAEAFF
TRBJ2-5 | few | TRBD2 | TRBV12-3/TRBV12-4 | TGTGCCAGCAACTTACGAGGACTAGCGGTCCAAGAGACCCAGTACTTC | CASNLRGLAVQETQYF
TRBJ2-7 | - | - | TRBV29-1 | TGCAGCGTTGAGACTGGCTACGAGCAGTACTTC | CSVETGYEQYF
TRBJ2-3 | once | - | TRBV6-2/TRBV6-3 | TGTGCCAGCACCATAGCCCCGACACTTACAACGCAGTATTTT | CASTIAPTLTTQYF
TRBJ2-1 | many | TRBD1 | TRBV30 | TGTGCCTGGAGTGAACAGGGGGCGAGTGAGCAGTTCTTC | CAWSEQGASEQFF
TRBJ2-1 | few | - | TRBV7-9 | TGTGCCAGCAGCCCCGGGGAGAGCTCCTACAATGAGCAGTTCTTC | CASSPGESSYNEQFF
TRBJ1-1 | many | - | TRBV7-2 | TGTGCCAGCAGGATTAACACTGAAGCTTTCTTT | CASRINTEAFF
TRBJ1-3 | many | - | TRBV2 | TGTGCCAGCAGTGTAGGGGTGTGGAGTTCCGGAAACACCATATATTTT | CASSVGVWSSGNTIYF